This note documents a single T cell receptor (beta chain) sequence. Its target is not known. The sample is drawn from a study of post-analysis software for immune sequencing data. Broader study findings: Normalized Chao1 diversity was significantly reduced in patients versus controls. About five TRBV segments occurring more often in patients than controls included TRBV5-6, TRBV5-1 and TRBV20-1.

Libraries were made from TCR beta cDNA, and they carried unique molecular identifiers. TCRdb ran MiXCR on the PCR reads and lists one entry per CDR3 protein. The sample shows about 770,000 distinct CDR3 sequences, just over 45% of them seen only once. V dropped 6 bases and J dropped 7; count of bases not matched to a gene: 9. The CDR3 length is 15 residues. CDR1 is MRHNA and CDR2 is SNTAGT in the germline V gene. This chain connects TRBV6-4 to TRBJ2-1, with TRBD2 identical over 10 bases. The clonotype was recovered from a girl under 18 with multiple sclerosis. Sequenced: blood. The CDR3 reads CASSPTSGSMNEQFF. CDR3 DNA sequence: TGTGCCAGCAGCCCGACTAGCGGGTCTATGAATGAGCAGTTCTTC.